These T cell receptor beta chains were read from a single sample in a study of cytomegalovirus exposure and HLA in healthy donors. Profiling relied on immunoSEQ multiplex PCR, and the TCRdb table lists in-frame clones only, not all of them. Altogether 35,000 to 45,000 clones are present, roughly 47% being singletons, with the ten largest covering about 12%. The sequencing sample was made of PBMCs. The origin of the receptors is a human donor in good health. Both conserved end residues are part of each CDR3. Each record gives: J gene, V gene, clone size, D gene, CDR3 DNA, CDR3 protein. A D gene is named only where the DNA matches it firmly. Some rows have no size entry. The others give once, few or many, or a class for an expanded clone.

>TRBJ1-4|TRBV7-2|NA|NA
TGTGCCAGCAGCTCCGCGGGGGGGGCTTATGAAAAACTGTTTTTT
CASSSAGGAYEKLFF
>TRBJ1-2|TRBV11-2|few|TRBD1
TGTGCCAGCAGCTTTAGTTCCCAGGGGGCCTATGGCTACACCTTC
CASSFSSQGAYGYTF
>TRBJ1-1|TRBV5-1|NA|TRBD1
TGCGCCAGCAGCCTTCGAGGGGCAGGGGGCGAAGCTTTCTTT
CASSLRGAGGEAFF
>TRBJ2-5|TRBV29-1|NA|NA
TGCAGCGTTGTAGGCCGGGAGGAGACCCAGTACTTC
CSVVGREETQYF
>TRBJ1-3|TRBV7-7|NA|NA
TGTGCCAGCAGCTTAGGACAGTCTGCCACGAACACCATATATTTT
CASSLGQSATNTIYF
>TRBJ2-5|TRBV7-9|NA|NA
TGTGCCAGCAGCTGGGCAGAGACCCAGTACTTC
CASSWAETQYF
>TRBJ2-7|TRBV7-6|NA|NA
TGTGCCAGCAGCTTAGAGTCCCACGGGACCTACGAGCAGTACTTC
CASSLESHGTYEQYF
>TRBJ1-4|TRBV6-5|few|TRBD1
TGTGCCAGCAGTTACCCCGGGACAGGGGATGAAAAACTGTTTTTT
CASSYPGTGDEKLFF
>TRBJ2-1|TRBV28|NA|TRBD2
TGTGCCAGCACTAGCGGGGGCTCCTACAATGAGCAGTTCTTC
CASTSGGSYNEQFF
>TRBJ2-1|TRBV11-2|few|NA
TGTGCCAGCAGCACTTGGTCCTACAATGAGCAGTTCTTC
CASSTWSYNEQFF
>TRBJ1-1|TRBV7-3|NA|TRBD1
TGTGCCAGCAGCTTACTGGGACAGGGCAACACTGAAGCTTTCTTT
CASSLLGQGNTEAFF
>TRBJ1-2|TRBV18|NA|TRBD1
TGTGCCAGCTCACCTACATTTGATGGACAGGGAAGTGATGGCTACACCTTC
CASSPTFDGQGSDGYTF
>TRBJ2-1|TRBV7-8|few|NA
TGTGCCAGCAGCCTCGGACAGTACAATGAGCAGTTCTTC
CASSLGQYNEQFF
>TRBJ2-1|TRBV5-1|few|NA
TGCGCCAGCAGCCGAACGAGGGATGAGCAGTTCTTC
CASSRTRDEQFF
>TRBJ1-2|TRBV7-9|NA|NA
TGTGCCAGCAGCCCCGGAGAGAGTCGCGGTGGCTACACCTTC
CASSPGESRGGYTF
>TRBJ1-5|TRBV30|NA|TRBD1
TGTGCCTGGAGGGACAGGGGGCAGCTTCAGCCCCAGCATTTT
CAWRDRGQLQPQHF
>TRBJ2-5|TRBV18|few|TRBD1
TGTGCCAGCTCACCAGGGACAGAATCGGGAGAGACCCAGTACTTC
CASSPGTESGETQYF
>TRBJ2-7|TRBV15|many|TRBD2
TGTGCCACCAGCTCAAGAGGCCTAGCGGACTCCTACGAGCAGTACTTC
CATSSRGLADSYEQYF
>TRBJ2-2|TRBV30|NA|NA
TGTGCCTGGAGTGATGACAGGGAGGTGACCGGGGAGCTGTTTTTT
CAWSDDREVTGELFF
>TRBJ2-7|TRBV11-2|NA|NA
TGTGCCAGCAGCTTACCCTCCGCAGGGTTCCGGAGCTACGAGCAGTACTTC
CASSLPSAGFRSYEQYF
>TRBJ1-5|TRBV6-5|few|NA
TGTGCCAGCAGTAAGCAGGGCTACAATCAGCCCCAGCATTTT
CASSKQGYNQPQHF
>TRBJ1-4|TRBV4-2|NA|NA
TGTGCCAGCAGCCAAGAAGGAGGGCAGGTCCGACTGTTTTTT
CASSQEGGQVRLFF
>TRBJ1-1|TRBV18|NA|NA
TGTGCCAGCTCACCGGACAGAACGGAAGCTTTCTTT
CASSPDRTEAFF
>TRBJ1-4|TRBV5-6|NA|TRBD1
TGTGCCAGCAGCCTACAGGGGGTTAATGAAAAACTGTTTTTT
CASSLQGVNEKLFF
>TRBJ2-1|TRBV28|few|TRBD1
TGTGCCAGCAGATATAACAGGGGGTCTTCCTACAATGAGCAGTTCTTC
CASRYNRGSSYNEQFF
>TRBJ2-1|TRBV16|few|TRBD1
TGTGCCAGCAGCCAACCCGGGACAGGAAATGAGCAGTTCTTC
CASSQPGTGNEQFF
>TRBJ2-6|TRBV18|NA|TRBD1
TGTGCCAGCTCTCCCCTGGGCCCAACAGGGGGCGACTCTGGGGCCAACGTCCTGACTTTC
CASSPLGPTGGDSGANVLTF
>TRBJ1-1|TRBV28|NA|NA
TGTGCCACCTTATTAACGCGCCGGGGAGGTACTGAAGCTTTCTTT
CATLLTRRGGTEAFF
>TRBJ1-2|TRBV5-4|NA|TRBD1
TGTGCCAGCAGCTTGGCCCTGGGACAGGGGGCGCTTCGTGGCTACACCTTC
CASSLALGQGALRGYTF
>TRBJ2-3|TRBV2|few|NA
TGTGCCAGCAGTCTCACAGATACGCAGTATTTT
CASSLTDTQYF
>TRBJ2-2|TRBV6-5|NA|NA
TGTGCCAGCAGAGGGCAGGGGTTCACCGGGGAGCTGTTTTTT
CASRGQGFTGELFF
>TRBJ2-3|TRBV10-3|NA|TRBD2
TGTGCCATCAGTGAGCCGCGGGGGGGGGCGGATACGCAGTATTTT
CAISEPRGGADTQYF
>TRBJ1-5|TRBV6-6|NA|TRBD1
TGTGCCAGCAGTTACCGCGGGACAGACAAAAATCAGCCCCAGCATTTT
CASSYRGTDKNQPQHF
>TRBJ2-4|TRBV2|NA|NA
TGCGCCAGCAGTGAAGATAGAGGGAACAAAAACATTCAGTACTTC
CASSEDRGNKNIQYF